One sample yielded the 23 T cell receptor beta chains listed below, sequenced in a study of chemoradiotherapy in HPV16-positive cancers. The method was immunoSEQ multiplex PCR; TCRdb's version includes in-frame clones alone and lacks a portion of them. The table has about 3,100 clones, roughly 90% seen once. Sequences were derived from tumor tissue, sampled from a patient who underwent chemoradiotherapy. Every receptor here comes from a human donor with HPV-associated anogenital cancer.

The gene calls are TRBV7-2 and TRBJ2-1, with D perhaps matching TRBD2 (5 bases). This CDR3 is built from 12 residues. In germline, CDR1 is SGHTA, CDR2 FQGNSA. Trimming cost V 1 base and J 13 bases, with 11 bases left between them. The CDR3 sequence: CASSLGQPSQFF. The DNA for the CDR3 is TGTGCCAGCAGCTTAGGTCAACCTAGCCAGTTCTTC.

The chain combines TRBV4-2 with TRBJ1-2; no clear D. This CDR3 is 14 amino acids long. Germline V gene data show CDR1 as LGHNA and CDR2 as YNFKEQ. The germline V and J ends were trimmed by 0 bases and 3 bases, with 8 bases remaining between them. This chain's CDR3 is CASSQEQKHYGYTF. The CDR3 bases are TGTGCCAGCAGCCAAGAACAGAAGCACTATGGCTACACCTTC.

This chain links TRBV11-3 with TRBJ1-1; unclear D gene. CDR1 and CDR2 (germline): SGHNT, YENEEA. The CDR3 consists of 15 residues. The ends were cut back, 2 bases at V and 1 base at J, with 11 bases in the middle. The CDR3 DNA is TGTGCCAGCAGCTTAACCCCACCGCAGAACACTGAAGCTTTCTTT. It yields the protein CASSLTPPQNTEAFF.

The chain joins TRBV13 to TRBJ2-1; D gene unclear. Germline V CDR1 and CDR2: PRHDT, FYEKMQ (reference sequence). V lost 0 bases and J 0 bases, leaving 9 bases between the germline ends. CDR3 length: 16 residues. The CDR3 is CASSLGWVSSYNEQFF. CDR3 bases: TGTGCCAGCAGCTTAGGATGGGTAAGCTCCTACAATGAGCAGTTCTTC.

The V and J genes are TRBV25-1 and TRBJ2-5; D might be TRBD2 (6 bases). CDR3 length: 18 residues. The V end lost 2 bases, the J end lost 2 bases, and 21 bases lay between the germline ends. Germline assignment: CDR1 MGHDK and CDR2 SYGVNS. The CDR3 loop is CASSEVSGVRESQETQYF. DNA for the CDR3: TGTGCCAGCAGTGAAGTTAGCGGAGTTCGAGAGTCTCAAGAGACCCAGTACTTC.

The chain is built from TRBV7-9 and TRBJ1-2; TRBD1 is a possible D gene (5 bases). V lost 2 bases and J 3 bases, leaving 10 bases between the germline ends. The length of the CDR3 is 14 residues. Germline lookup yields CDR1 SEHNR and CDR2 FQNEAQ (reference sequence). This chain's CDR3 is CASSLRGGYYGYTF. CDR3 DNA sequence: TGTGCCAGCAGCTTAAGGGGAGGCTACTATGGCTACACCTTC.

The chain employs TRBV7-8 and TRBJ1-2, with 8 positions matching TRBD1. CDR3 length: 15 residues. Germline V gene sequence: CDR1 SGHVS, CDR2 FQNEAQ. The J segment lost 7 bases and the V segment lost 1 base, leaving 8 bases of the junction unmatched. The CDR3 spells CASSLDRGSSAGYTF. CDR3 coding DNA: TGTGCCAGCAGCTTAGACAGGGGGAGCAGCGCTGGCTACACCTTC.

The CDR3 sequence: CASSLEPGGVGNTEAFF. CDR3 nucleotide sequence: TGCGCCAGCAGCTTGGAGCCAGGGGGCGTGGGGAACACTGAAGCTTTCTTT. The V and J genes are TRBV5-1 and TRBJ1-1; 8 bases line up with TRBD1. Germline CDR1 SGHRS, CDR2 YFSETQ. The V segment lost 0 bases and the J segment 1 base; nucleotides outside the gene matches: 8. CDR3 length: 17 residues. The full variable domain, rest sourced from reference TRBV5-1 and TRBJ1-1, is KAGVTQTPRYLIKTRGQQVTLSCSPISGHRSVSWYQQTPGQGLQFLFEYFSETQRNKGNFPGRFSGRQFSNSRSEMNVSTLELGDSALYLCASSLEPGGVGNTEAFFGQGTRLTVV.

The chain has TRBV5-4 and TRBJ1-1, with D maybe TRBD1 (5 bases). The CDR3 loop spans 18 amino acids. Germline V gene sequence: CDR1 SGHNT, CDR2 YYREEE (reference sequence). V shed 3 bases and J shed 0 bases, with 21 bases lying between them. The CDR3 DNA sequence: TGTGCCAGCAGCTCCGGCGGGGCAGGGAGGGAAATGAACACTGAAGCTTTCTTT. Amino acid sequence: CASSSGGAGREMNTEAFF.

This chain links TRBV10-3 with TRBJ2-3; D is undetermined. The V and J ends lost 2 bases and 2 bases respectively, with 11 bases between them. The CDR3 sequence is 15 residues long. The germline gives CDR1 ENHRY, CDR2 SYGVKD. The CDR3 spells CAISEPILATDTQYF. The CDR3 region has the DNA TGTGCCATCAGTGAGCCCATCCTGGCCACAGATACGCAGTATTTT.

The rearrangement joins TRBV12-5 to TRBJ1-2, with 7 positions matching TRBD1. CDR3 length equals 13 residues. V shed 6 bases, J shed 8 bases, and the junction held 9 bases outside the gene matches. From germline, CDR1 is LGHNT and CDR2 FRNRAP. This chain's CDR3 is CASGNYDRDGYTF. The CDR3 DNA sequence: TGTGCTAGTGGAAACTATGACAGGGACGGCTACACCTTC.

This clone was observed a single time. The J gene is TRBJ1-1, the V gene TRBV5-1; 7 bases match TRBD1. Germline values: CDR1 SGHRS, CDR2 YFSETQ. Germline trimming cut 2 bases from V and 4 bases from J; bases unmatched to any gene: 5. The CDR3 contains 14 residues. CDR3 coding DNA: TGCGCCAGCAGCTTTCAGGGGGAGGGCACTGAAGCTTTCTTT. Its protein product is CASSFQGEGTEAFF.

CDR3 amino acids: CASSPRGTENTEAFF. CDR3 in DNA: TGTGCCAGCAGCCCGAGGGGGACGGAGAACACTGAAGCTTTCTTT. The chain uses TRBV9 and TRBJ1-1, with D maybe TRBD1 (6 bases). Germline CDR1 is SGDLS and CDR2 is YYNGEE. The CDR3 has 15 residues. Trimming stripped 4 bases from V and 1 base from J, with 14 bases between.

The chain employs TRBV6-5 and TRBJ2-7; the match to TRBD1 covers 8 bases. This CDR3 region has 16 residues. Germline V gives CDR1 MNHEY, CDR2 SVGAGI. Trimming cost V 2 bases and J 1 base; bases outside gene matches: 7. CDR3 coding DNA: TGTGCCAGCAGTTACGGTGGGACAGGAGGATCCTACGAGCAGTACTTC. Amino acids: CASSYGGTGGSYEQYF.

The chain recombines TRBV18 with TRBJ1-2, with 7 bases matching TRBD1. This CDR3 has 14 residues. Trimming cost V 1 base and J 5 bases; bases outside gene matches: 4. Germline V gives CDR1 KGHSH, CDR2 LQKENI. CDR3 amino acids: CASSPQGANYGYTF. The CDR3 coding sequence is TGTGCCAGCTCACCACAGGGGGCGAATTATGGCTACACCTTC.

This clone was seen only a few times. The chain carries TRBV11-2 and TRBJ2-3, with 8 bases fitting TRBD2. Trimming at V came to 4 bases and at J to 4 bases, leaving 13 bases not matched to a gene. Looked up from germline, CDR1 is SGHAT and CDR2 is FQNNGV. The CDR3 is 17 residues long. The CDR3 spells CASSYGSGGPVADTQYF. The CDR3 nucleotides are TGTGCCAGCAGCTACGGGTCGGGGGGGCCCGTGGCAGATACGCAGTATTTT.

This chain links TRBV30 with TRBJ1-1; D not certain. Trimming stripped 0 bases from V and 4 bases from J, with 15 bases between. This CDR3 contains 15 residues. CDR1 and CDR2 (germline): GTSNPN, SVGIG (reference sequence). DNA of the CDR3: TGTGCCTGGAGTGTACCCACCTCAGCAGGCACTGAAGCTTTCTTT. This translates into CAWSVPTSAGTEAFF.

The V gene is TRBV7-8, the J gene TRBJ2-7, with D possibly being TRBD2 (6 bases). This CDR3 has 15 residues. The germline V gene has CDR1 SGHVS and CDR2 FQNEAQ. Trimming cost V 2 bases and J 5 bases, with 16 bases left between them. CDR3 sequence: CASSLSRREGDEQYF. Written as DNA, the CDR3 is TGTGCCAGCAGCTTATCACGGAGGGAAGGGGACGAGCAGTACTTC.

The count of this clone is one. This rearrangement joins TRBV7-9 to TRBJ2-3; 14 nucleotides agree with TRBD2. The V segment lost 5 bases and the J segment 5 bases; nucleotides outside the gene matches: 6. CDR3 length equals 16 residues. Germline assignment: CDR1 SEHNR and CDR2 FQNEAQ (reference sequence). This chain's CDR3 is CASSTTSGGAKDTQYF. The CDR3, as DNA: TGTGCCAGCAGCACGACTAGCGGGGGGGCCAAAGATACGCAGTATTTT. The variable domain in full, completed from reference TRBV7-9 and TRBJ2-3, reads DTGVSQNPRHKITKRGQNVTFRCDPISEHNRLYWYRQTLGQGPEFLTYFQNEAQLEKSRLLSDRFSAERPKGSFSTLEIQRTEQGDSAMYLCASSTTSGGAKDTQYFGPGTRLTVL.

This chain uses TRBV28 with TRBJ1-5; TRBD1 is a possible D gene (6 bases). The germline V gene encodes CDR1 MDHEN and CDR2 SYDVKM. There are 14 residues in the CDR3. The V gene lost 9 bases and the J gene lost 2 bases, with 14 bases spanning the gap. The CDR3 sequence: CASQGRYRNQPQHF. As DNA, the CDR3 is TGTGCCAGTCAGGGGAGGTATCGCAATCAGCCCCAGCATTTT.

This chain joins TRBV2 and TRBJ1-2; 8 positions match TRBD1. Unmatched junction bases numbered 9, after V lost 11 bases and J lost 1 base. This CDR3 region has 14 residues. The germline V gene has CDR1 SNHLY and CDR2 FYNNEI. The CDR3 coding sequence is TGTGCCGGACGAAAACAGGGGGATAACTATGGCTACACCTTC. Protein: CAGRKQGDNYGYTF.

This chain joins TRBV5-4 and TRBJ2-1; 10 nucleotides align to TRBD2. The CDR3 covers 14 residues. The trim removed 6 bases at V and 8 bases at J, leaving 8 bases unmatched. The germline V gene encodes CDR1 SGHNT and CDR2 YYREEE (reference sequence). The CDR3: CASNLAGGVDEQFF. CDR3 DNA sequence: TGTGCCAGCAATTTAGCGGGAGGCGTGGATGAGCAGTTCTTC.

V usage is TRBV11-3 and J usage is TRBJ2-5, with 7 bases lining up with TRBD1. The V and J ends lost 5 bases and 2 bases, in that order; junction bases with no gene match: 8. CDR3 length equals 15 residues. From germline, CDR1 is SGHNT and CDR2 YENEEA. The CDR3 nucleotides read TGTGCCAGCAGCCCCCACCCGGGACAGCAAGAGACCCAGTACTTC. Translating it yields CASSPHPGQQETQYF.